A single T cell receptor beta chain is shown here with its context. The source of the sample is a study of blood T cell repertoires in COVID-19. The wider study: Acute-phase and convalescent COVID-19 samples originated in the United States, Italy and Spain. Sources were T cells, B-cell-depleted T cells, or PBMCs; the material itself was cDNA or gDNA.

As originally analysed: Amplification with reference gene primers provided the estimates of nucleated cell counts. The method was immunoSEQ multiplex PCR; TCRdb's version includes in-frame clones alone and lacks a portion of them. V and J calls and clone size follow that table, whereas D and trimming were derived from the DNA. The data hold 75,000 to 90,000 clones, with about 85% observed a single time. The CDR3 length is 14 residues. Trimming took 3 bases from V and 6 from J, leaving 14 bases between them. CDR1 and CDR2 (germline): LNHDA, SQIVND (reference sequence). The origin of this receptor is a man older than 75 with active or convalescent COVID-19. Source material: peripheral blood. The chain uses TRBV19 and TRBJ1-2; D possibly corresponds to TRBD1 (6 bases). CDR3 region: CASSIRGAHHGYTF. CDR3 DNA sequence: TGTGCCAGTAGTATTCGGGGGGCGCATCATGGCTACACCTTC.